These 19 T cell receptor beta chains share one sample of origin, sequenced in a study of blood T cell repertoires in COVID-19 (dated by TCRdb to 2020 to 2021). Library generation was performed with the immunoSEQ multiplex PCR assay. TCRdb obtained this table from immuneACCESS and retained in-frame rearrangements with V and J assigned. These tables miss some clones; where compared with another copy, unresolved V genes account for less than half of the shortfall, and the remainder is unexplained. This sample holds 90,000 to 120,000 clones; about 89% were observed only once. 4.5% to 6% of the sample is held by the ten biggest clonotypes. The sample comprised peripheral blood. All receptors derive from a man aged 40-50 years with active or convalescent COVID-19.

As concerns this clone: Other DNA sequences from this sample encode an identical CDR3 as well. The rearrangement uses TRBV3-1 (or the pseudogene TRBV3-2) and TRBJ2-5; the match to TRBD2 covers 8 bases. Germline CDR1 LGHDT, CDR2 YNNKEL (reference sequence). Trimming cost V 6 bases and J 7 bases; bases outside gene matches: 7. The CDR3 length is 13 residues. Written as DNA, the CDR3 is TGTGCCAGCAGGGATGGACTAGCCGGGACCCAGTACTTC. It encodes CASRDGLAGTQYF.

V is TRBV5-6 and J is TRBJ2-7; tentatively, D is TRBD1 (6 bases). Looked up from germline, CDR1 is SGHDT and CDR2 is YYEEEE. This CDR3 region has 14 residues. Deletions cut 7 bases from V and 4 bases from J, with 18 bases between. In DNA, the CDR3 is TGTGCCAGCGTTAATAGAGGGGGTTCGTACGAGCAGTACTTC. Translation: CASVNRGGSYEQYF.

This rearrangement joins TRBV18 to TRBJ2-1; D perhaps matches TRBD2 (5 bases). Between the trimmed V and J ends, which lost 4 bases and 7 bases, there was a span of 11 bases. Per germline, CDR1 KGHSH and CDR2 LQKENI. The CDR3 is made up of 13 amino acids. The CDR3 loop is CASSQSPGNEQFF. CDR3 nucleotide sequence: TGTGCCAGCTCACAATCCCCGGGGAATGAGCAGTTCTTC.

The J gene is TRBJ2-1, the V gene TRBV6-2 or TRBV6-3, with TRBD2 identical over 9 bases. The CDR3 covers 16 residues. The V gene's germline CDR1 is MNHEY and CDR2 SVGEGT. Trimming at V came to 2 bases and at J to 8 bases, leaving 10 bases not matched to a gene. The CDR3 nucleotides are TGTGCCAGCAGTTACCCCTCCGGCGGGAGGGCCGATGAGCAGTTCTTC. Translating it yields CASSYPSGGRADEQFF.

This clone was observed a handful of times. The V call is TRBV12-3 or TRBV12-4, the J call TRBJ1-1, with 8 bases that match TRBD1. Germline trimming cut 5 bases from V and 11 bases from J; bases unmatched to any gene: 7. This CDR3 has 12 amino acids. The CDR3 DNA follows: TGTGCCAGCAGTCCACCGGACAGGGTTGCTTTCTTT. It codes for CASSPPDRVAFF.

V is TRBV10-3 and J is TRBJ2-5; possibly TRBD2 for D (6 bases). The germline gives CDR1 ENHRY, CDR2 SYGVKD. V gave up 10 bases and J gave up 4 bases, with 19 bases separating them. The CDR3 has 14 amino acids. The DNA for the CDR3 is TGTGCCAGCCGTCCCCGGGGGACCGGAGAGACCCAGTACTTC. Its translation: CASRPRGTGETQYF.

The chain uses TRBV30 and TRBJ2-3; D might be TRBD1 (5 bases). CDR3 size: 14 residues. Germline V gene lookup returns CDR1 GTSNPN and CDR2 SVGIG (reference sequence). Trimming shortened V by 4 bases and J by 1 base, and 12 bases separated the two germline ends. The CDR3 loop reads CAWIQGIGTDTQYF. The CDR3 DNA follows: TGTGCCTGGATTCAGGGAATCGGCACAGATACGCAGTATTTT.

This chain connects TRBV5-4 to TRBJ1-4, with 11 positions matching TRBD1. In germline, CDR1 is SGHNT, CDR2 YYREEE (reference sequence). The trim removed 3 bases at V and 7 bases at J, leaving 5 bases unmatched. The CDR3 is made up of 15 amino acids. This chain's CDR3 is CASSSAGTGGEKLFF. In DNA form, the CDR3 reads TGTGCCAGCAGCTCTGCCGGGACAGGGGGTGAAAAACTGTTTTTT.

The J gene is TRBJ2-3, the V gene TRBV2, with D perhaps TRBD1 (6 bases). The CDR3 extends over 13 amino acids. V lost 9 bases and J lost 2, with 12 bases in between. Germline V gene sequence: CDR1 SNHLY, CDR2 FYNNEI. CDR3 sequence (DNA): TGTGCCAGGACGAGACAGGCCACAGATACGCAGTATTTT. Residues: CARTRQATDTQYF.

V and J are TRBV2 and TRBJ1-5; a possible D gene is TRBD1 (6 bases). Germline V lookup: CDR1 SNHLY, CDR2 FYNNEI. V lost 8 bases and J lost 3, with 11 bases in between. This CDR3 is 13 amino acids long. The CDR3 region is CASLRGINQPQHF. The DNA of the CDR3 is TGTGCCAGCCTCAGGGGAATCAATCAGCCCCAGCATTTT.

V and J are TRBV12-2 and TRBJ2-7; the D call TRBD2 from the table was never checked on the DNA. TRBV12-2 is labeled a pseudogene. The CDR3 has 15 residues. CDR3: CASRSEAGTSNEQYF. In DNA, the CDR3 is TGTGCAAGTCGCTCCGAAGCAGGGACTAGCAACGAGCAGTACTTC.

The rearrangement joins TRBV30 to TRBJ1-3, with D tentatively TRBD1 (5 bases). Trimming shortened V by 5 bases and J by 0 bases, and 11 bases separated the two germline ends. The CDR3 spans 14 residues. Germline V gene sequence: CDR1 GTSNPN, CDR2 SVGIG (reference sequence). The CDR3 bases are TGTGCCTGGTTTGGGGCACTCTCTGGAAACACCATATATTTT. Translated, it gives CAWFGALSGNTIYF.

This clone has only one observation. DNA of the CDR3: TGCGCCAGCAGCCAAGATCTCTGGCTAGCGGGCAATGAGCAGTTCTTC. This codes for CASSQDLWLAGNEQFF. This chain connects TRBV4-3 to TRBJ2-1; 8 nucleotides agree with TRBD2. The CDR3 contains 16 residues. Trimming cost V 0 bases and J 6 bases; bases outside gene matches: 7. CDR1 is LGHNA, CDR2 YSLEER, per germline.

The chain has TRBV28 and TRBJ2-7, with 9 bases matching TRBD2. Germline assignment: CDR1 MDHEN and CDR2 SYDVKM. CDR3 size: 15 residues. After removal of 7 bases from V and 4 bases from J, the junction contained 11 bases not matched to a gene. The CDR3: CASTQRVSGGYEQYF. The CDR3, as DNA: TGTGCCAGCACCCAAAGGGTCAGCGGGGGGTACGAGCAGTACTTC. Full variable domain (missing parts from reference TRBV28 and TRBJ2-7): DVKVTQSSRYLVKRTGEKVFLECVQDMDHENMFWYRQDPGLGLRLIYFSYDVKMKEKGDIPEGYSVSREKKERFSLILESASTNQTSMYLCASTQRVSGGYEQYFGPGTRLTVT.

The CDR3: CASRRQGQNEKLFF. The CDR3 nucleotides read TGTGCCAGCAGGAGACAGGGACAGAATGAAAAACTGTTTTTT. This chain joins TRBV2 and TRBJ1-4; 7 bases map to TRBD1. From germline, CDR1 is SNHLY and CDR2 FYNNEI. V lost 6 bases to trimming and J lost 5 bases; unmatched junction nucleotides: 6. This CDR3 has 14 residues.

CDR3 nucleotides: TGTGCCAGCAGCTTGGGTCACAGCTCCTACGAGCAGTACTTC. This encodes CASSLGHSSYEQYF. The chain carries TRBV5-6 and TRBJ2-7; D remains ambiguous. The CDR3 covers 14 residues. V was shortened by 0 bases and J by 0 bases, with 7 bases between the two germline ends. Germline CDR1 reads SGHDT; CDR2 reads YYEEEE.

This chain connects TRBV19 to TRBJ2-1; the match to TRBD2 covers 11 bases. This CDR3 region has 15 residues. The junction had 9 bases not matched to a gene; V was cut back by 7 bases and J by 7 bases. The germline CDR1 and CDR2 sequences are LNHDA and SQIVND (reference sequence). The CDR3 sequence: CASTTGRLAGNEQFF. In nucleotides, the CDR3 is TGTGCCAGTACAACAGGCCGACTAGCGGGAAATGAGCAGTTCTTC.

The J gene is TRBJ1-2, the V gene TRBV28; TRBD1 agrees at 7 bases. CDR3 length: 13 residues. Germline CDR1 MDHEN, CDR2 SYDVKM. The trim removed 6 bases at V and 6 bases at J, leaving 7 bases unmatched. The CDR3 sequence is CASSRRTGDGYTF. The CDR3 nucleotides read TGTGCCAGCAGCCGCCGGACAGGCGATGGCTACACCTTC.

CDR3 coding DNA: TGTGCCAGCACGCCGGCAGCGTTGGATACGCAGTATTTT. Residues: CASTPAALDTQYF. V is TRBV12-3 or TRBV12-4 and J is TRBJ2-3; D not resolved. The CDR3 totals 13 residues. V was cut by 7 bases and J by 6 bases, with 14 bases left in between.